A single sample is the source of the 10 T cell receptor beta chains below, sequenced in a study of cytomegalovirus exposure and HLA in healthy donors. PCR involved 60 Vbeta and 13 Jbeta primers. Method: immunoSEQ multiplex PCR; TCRdb's copy keeps in-frame clones and lacks some. In total, the table holds around 210,000 clones. The specimen sequenced was PBMCs. Receptors originate from a girl aged 2-10 years in good health and CMV-seropositive.

This chain joins TRBV9 and TRBJ2-7; 8 bases agree with TRBD2. Germline V gene lookup returns CDR1 SGDLS and CDR2 YYNGEE. The CDR3 totals 15 residues. V trimming: 5 bases; J trimming: 0 bases; junction bases outside the gene matches: 7. The CDR3 is CASSPGTRSSYEQYF. The CDR3 DNA is TGTGCCAGCAGTCCCGGGACTAGAAGCTCCTACGAGCAGTACTTC.

J is TRBJ2-5 and V is TRBV27; possibly TRBD1 for D (6 bases). Germline V CDR1 and CDR2: MNHEY, SMNVEV (reference sequence). This CDR3 comprises 13 residues. V was trimmed by 7 bases and J by 2 bases, leaving 11 bases between them. The DNA for the CDR3 is TGTGCCAGCACCAGGGGCGGACAAGAGACCCAGTACTTC. Its translation is CASTRGGQETQYF.

The V gene is TRBV5-1, the J gene TRBJ2-3, with 7 nucleotides matching TRBD1. The germline V gene has CDR1 SGHRS and CDR2 YFSETQ. With V trimmed by 1 base and J by 5 bases, 10 bases remained unmatched. CDR3 length: 16 residues. The CDR3 is CASSLPGQSLKDTQYF. CDR3 DNA: TGCGCCAGCAGCTTGCCGGGACAGAGCCTTAAAGATACGCAGTATTTT.

V and J are TRBV27 and TRBJ2-7, with 10 bases fitting TRBD1. V shed 7 bases, J shed 7 bases, and the junction held 7 bases outside the gene matches. The CDR3 is 13 amino acids. Germline CDR1 and CDR2: MNHEY and SMNVEV (reference sequence). Here the CDR3 reads CASTGQGVGEQYF. The DNA of the CDR3 is TGTGCCAGCACCGGACAGGGGGTTGGTGAGCAGTACTTC.

The chain joins TRBV19 to TRBJ1-2; no reliable D call. V lost 2 bases and J lost 7, with 11 bases in between. CDR1 LNHDA and CDR2 SQIVND come from the germline V gene (reference sequence). There are 13 residues in the CDR3. CDR3 region: CASSIPGLLGYTF. CDR3 DNA sequence: TGTGCCAGTAGTATACCAGGCCTCCTTGGCTACACCTTC.

The chain recombines TRBV7-9 with TRBJ2-4; D is unresolved. CDR1 is SEHNR, CDR2 FQNEAQ, per germline (reference sequence). The V gene lost 5 bases and the J gene lost 0 bases, with 11 bases spanning the gap. The CDR3 runs to 15 residues. CDR3 coding DNA: TGTGCCAGCAGCACAGTACACTTAGCCAAAAACATTCAGTACTTC. Translated, it gives CASSTVHLAKNIQYF. Filled out from reference TRBV7-9 and TRBJ2-4, the complete variable domain reads DTGVSQNPRHKITKRGQNVTFRCDPISEHNRLYWYRQTLGQGPEFLTYFQNEAQLEKSRLLSDRFSAERPKGSFSTLEIQRTEQGDSAMYLCASSTVHLAKNIQYFGAGTRLSVL.

This rearrangement joins TRBV13 to TRBJ2-5; D gene ambiguous. The germline V gene encodes CDR1 PRHDT and CDR2 FYEKMQ (reference sequence). The V end was cut by 0 bases, the J end by 2 bases, with 10 bases between. CDR3 size: 15 residues. The CDR3: CASSLGRLIQETQYF. In DNA, the CDR3 is TGTGCCAGCAGCTTAGGCCGGTTGATACAAGAGACCCAGTACTTC.

The rearrangement joins TRBV4-1 to TRBJ2-5, with 10 bases matching TRBD2. The germline V gene encodes CDR1 MGHRA and CDR2 YSYEKL. V shed 2 bases, J shed 2 bases, and the junction held 5 bases outside the gene matches. This CDR3 has 16 amino acids. The CDR3 loop reads CASSQNPSGGQETQYF. CDR3 nucleotide sequence: TGCGCCAGCAGCCAAAACCCTAGCGGGGGACAAGAGACCCAGTACTTC.

The V and J genes are TRBV28 and TRBJ1-2; TRBD1 might be the D (6 bases). Germline lookup yields CDR1 MDHEN and CDR2 SYDVKM. V was shortened by 6 bases and J by 2 bases, with 19 bases between the two germline ends. The CDR3 runs 16 residues. CDR3 sequence (DNA): TGTGCCAGCAGCCTTGTCGGGGGGCAGAGGAACTATGGCTACACCTTC. Protein: CASSLVGGQRNYGYTF.

CDR3 nucleotides: TGCGCCAGCAGCTTAGATGGCGGGAGGGCCGTCGGGGAGCTGTTTTTT. It translates to CASSLDGGRAVGELFF. The chain employs TRBV5-1 and TRBJ2-2, with 9 bases matching TRBD2. Germline V gene sequence: CDR1 SGHRS, CDR2 YFSETQ. The V and J ends lost 2 bases and 7 bases, in that order; junction bases with no gene match: 9. The CDR3 is 16 amino acids.